The clone carrying this TCR beta chain was detected a few times. The data stem from a study of cytomegalovirus exposure and HLA in healthy donors. The CDR3 sequence is 16 residues long. Trimming removed 4 bases at V and 1 base at J, with 15 bases between. Germline assignment: CDR1 SGDLS and CDR2 YYNGEE. 13 Jbeta primers and 60 Vbeta primers were used for the PCR. The protocol was immunoSEQ multiplex PCR, while the TCRdb copy is restricted to in-frame clones and leaves out a portion. The profile shows some 30,000 clones, 40% to 45% of them singletons. This sequence joins TRBV9 and TRBJ2-4, with D possibly TRBD1 on 6 matching bases. This receptor was identified in a woman in her forties or fifties in good health and CMV-seronegative. The sequencing sample was made of PBMCs. In DNA form, the CDR3 reads TGTGCCAGCAGCTCCAACCGGGACACCGCCAAAAACATTCAGTACTTC. Protein sequence: CASSSNRDTAKNIQYF. Together with reference TRBV9 and TRBJ2-4, the CDR3 gives the full variable domain: DSGVTQTPKHLITATGQRVTLRCSPRSGDLSVYWYQQSLDQGLQFLIQYYNGEERAKGNILERFSAQQFPDLHSELNLSSLELGDSALYFCASSSNRDTAKNIQYFGAGTRLSVL.